This TCR beta chain was identified during a study of cytomegalovirus exposure and HLA in healthy donors. Study-wide findings and caveats: Upon later analysis, TCR association rates were observed to vary by HLA locus, being highest for DRB1 and lowest for HLA-C. Researchers reported from a later analysis that most CMV-associated TCR beta chains appeared HLA-restricted.

This clone showed up just once. The antigen remains unidentified. The PCR contained 60 Vbeta and 13 Jbeta primers. Clones were sequenced by immunoSEQ multiplex PCR, and TCRdb holds only the in-frame ones, with some missing. The table shows 150,000 to 200,000 clones, with 78% occurring only once. Germline V gene lookup returns CDR1 SGHRS and CDR2 YFSETQ. The CDR3 is made up of 14 amino acids. V was shortened by 5 bases and J by 8 bases, with 17 bases between the two germline ends. Sequencing used PBMCs. The chain carries TRBV5-1 and TRBJ2-4, with D possibly TRBD1 on 5 matching bases. The source is a male donor in good health and CMV-seronegative. CDR3 in amino acids: CASSQGKLRDIQYF. The CDR3 nucleotides read TGCGCCAGCAGTCAGGGTAAATTAAGGGACATTCAGTACTTC.